The clone carrying this T cell receptor beta chain was observed a few times. Its antigen is as yet unknown. The authors ran a second PCR of 7 to 11 cycles using a sample-barcoded 5' primer and a J-beta primer mix. Every cDNA was tagged by a template-switch adaptor with 12 random nucleotides. TCRdb redid the calling of the 5' RACE reads with MiXCR, one entry per CDR3 protein. The sample includes 1.8 million or so distinct CDR3 sequences, about two fifths seen only once; the top ten take roughly 23%. This sample was included in a study of blood T cells in healthy people across ages. Germline V gives CDR1 SGDLS, CDR2 YYNGEE. V was pared by 0 bases and J by 0 bases, with 13 bases between. CDR3 size: 16 residues. General study results and limits: CMV status of donors was unknown, possibly confounding expanded clonotype changes.

This receptor was taken from a human donor in good health. The rearrangement links TRBV9 to TRBJ2-7; D is ambiguous. Sequencing input: blood. The CDR3 DNA sequence: TGTGCCAGCAGCGTAGGAGACGCCTGGAGCTCCTACGAGCAGTACTTC. As protein: CASSVGDAWSSYEQYF.